The sequence of this T cell receptor (beta chain) was determined in a study of graft-versus-host responses after intestinal transplantation. About this clone itself: The target antigen is unknown.

General study points: GvH clones surfaced in recipient marrow, some emerging earlier in ileum or blood. Elevated graft-versus-host to host-versus-graft clonal ratios in allografts were recorded for patients with graft-donor T cell macrochimerism.

Assay: immunoSEQ multiplex PCR; the TCRdb copy retains only in-frame clones and omits some. The sample includes around 100,000 clones, just under 95% of them seen just once. V lost 3 bases and J lost 0, with 5 bases in between. In germline, CDR1 is MGHDK, CDR2 SYGVNS. CDR3 size: 13 residues. The input for sequencing was unstimulated CD8+ T cells sorted from spleen or lymph node cells, taken before transplant. This chain links TRBV25-1 with TRBJ2-5; no reliable D call. The sequence came from a human donor who was the organ donor for an intestinal transplant. In DNA, the CDR3 is TGTGCCAGCAGTGACCGCTACCAAGAGACCCAGTACTTC. It codes for CASSDRYQETQYF.